These 25 T cell receptor beta chains were all obtained from the same sample, sequenced in a study of CD8+ T cells in alopecia areata (dated by TCRdb to 2016 to 2018). This specimen's time point label, interpreted: less than 30 weeks on oral tofacitinib. The treatment or condition label for this specimen denotes: oral pan-JAK inhibitor, 5-10 mg twice daily. Library preparation was by the immunoSEQ multiplex PCR assay. To provide template for TCR sequencing, every sample had RNA extracted and reverse transcribed into cDNA. TCRdb retrieved this table from immuneACCESS and kept in-frame rearrangements only. Not all clones are present; in checked studies, unresolved V genes account for under half, and no reason is known for the remainder. The sample includes 150,000 to 200,000 clones, with around 59% observed a single time. The ten largest account for over 12% of the sample. The sample consisted of CD4+ T cells sorted from blood, taken at week 24, from a patient treated with tofacitinib. The receptors shown here come from a human donor with alopecia areata.

The genes are TRBV30 and TRBJ1-1, with 7 bases identical to TRBD1. V lost 2 bases to trimming and J lost 3 bases; unmatched junction nucleotides: 9. The CDR3 runs 15 residues. Germline-derived CDR1 and CDR2 are GTSNPN and SVGIG (reference sequence). The CDR3, as DNA: TGTGCCTGGAGTCGACCCCCTAGGGGGCACACTGAAGCTTTCTTT. Its protein is CAWSRPPRGHTEAFF. The full variable domain, with the rest looked up from reference TRBV30 and TRBJ1-1, is SQTIHQWPATLVQPVGSPLSLECTVEGTSNPNLYWYRQAAGRGLQLLFYSVGIGQISSEVPQNLSASRPQDRQFILSSKKLLLSDSGFYLCAWSRPPRGHTEAFFGQGTRLTVV.

CDR3 sequence reads: CASSEDRQGFEKLFF. The CDR3 region has the DNA TGTGCCAGCAGTGAGGATCGACAGGGTTTCGAAAAACTGTTTTTT. The chain employs TRBV6-1 and TRBJ1-4, with 7 bases aligning to TRBD1. With 3 bases clipped from V and 8 bases from J, the junction kept 9 bases outside the gene matches. Germline V CDR1 and CDR2: MNHNS, SASEGT. There are 15 residues in the CDR3.

The V call is TRBV4-2, the J call TRBJ1-1; D gene unclear. Germline V lookup: CDR1 LGHNA, CDR2 YNFKEQ. The CDR3 is 13 amino acids. Trimming removed 10 bases at V and 4 bases at J, with 16 bases between. DNA of the CDR3: TGTGCCACATTACCCGATGGTGGCACTGAAGCTTTCTTT. Its translation is CATLPDGGTEAFF.

This clone was recorded a few times. The rearrangement joins TRBV6-5 to TRBJ1-2; the D is unclear. Germline V CDR1 and CDR2: MNHEY, SVGAGI. V was trimmed by 1 base and J by 10 bases, leaving 7 bases between them. CDR3 length equals 11 residues. CDR3 in amino acids: CASSYYGFYTF. For the CDR3, the DNA is TGTGCCAGCAGTTACTACGGATTCTACACCTTC.

In its sample, this clone was seen a few times. V gene TRBV6-1 combines with J gene TRBJ1-5; the match to TRBD1 covers 8 bases. Germline lookup yields CDR1 MNHNS and CDR2 SASEGT. V was clipped by 7 bases and J by 2 bases; unmatched bases: 7. The CDR3 totals 15 residues. Written as DNA, the CDR3 is TGTGCCAGCAAACCACAGGGGGATGGCAATCAGCCCCAGCATTTT. It specifies CASKPQGDGNQPQHF.

Remarks on this clone: A junction boundary mismatches the germline segment, possibly from a read error. V is TRBV30 and J is TRBJ1-6, with D possibly matching TRBD1 (5 bases). Germline V gives CDR1 GTSNPN, CDR2 SVGIG (reference sequence). This CDR3 spans 12 amino acids. CDR3 loop: CAGRQYNSPLHF. The DNA for the CDR3 is TGTGCCGGGAGACAGTATAATTCACCCCTCCACTTT.

This chain links TRBV10-3 with TRBJ2-5, with 7 bases fitting TRBD1. CDR1 and CDR2 from the germline V gene are ENHRY and SYGVKD. The length of the CDR3 is 11 residues. J lost 3 bases, V lost 8 bases, and 0 bases had no gene match. The CDR3 region is CAIGTEETQYF. For the CDR3, the DNA is TGTGCCATCGGGACAGAAGAGACCCAGTACTTC.

The CDR3 DNA follows: TGTGCCAGCAGAACCGGGACCCTGAACCACGAGCAGTACTTC. The encoded protein is CASRTGTLNHEQYF. The V and J genes are TRBV6-5 and TRBJ2-7, with D perhaps given as TRBD1 or TRBD2 (5 bases each). CDR1 MNHEY and CDR2 SVGAGI come from the germline V gene. This CDR3 is 14 amino acids long. V was cut by 6 bases and J by 5 bases, with 17 bases left in between.

The chain uses TRBV29-1 and TRBJ2-3; D is ambiguous. The ends were cut back, 1 base at V and 2 bases at J, with 7 bases in the middle. This CDR3 is 13 amino acids long. CDR1 is SQVTM, CDR2 ANQGSEA, per germline. CDR3 bases: TGCAGCGTTGAAGGCGGAGACACAGATACGCAGTATTTT. Translated, it gives CSVEGGDTDTQYF.

The rearrangement uses TRBV29-1 and TRBJ1-2, with TRBD1 matching 8 bases. Trimming removed 2 bases from V and 7 bases from J; junction bases left unmatched: 12. Germline values: CDR1 SQVTM, CDR2 ANQGSEA. This CDR3 is 15 amino acids long. The CDR3 spells CSVEKGRTGIGGYTF. CDR3 DNA: TGCAGCGTTGAAAAGGGCCGGACAGGGATCGGTGGCTACACCTTC.

This chain joins TRBV25-1 and TRBJ2-5; D unresolved. V lost 1 base and J lost 2, with 8 bases in between. The CDR3 has 14 amino acids. Germline V gene lookup returns CDR1 MGHDK and CDR2 SYGVNS. The CDR3 bases are TGTGCCAGCAGTGAATGGGTGGGGCAAGAGACCCAGTACTTC. Translation: CASSEWVGQETQYF.

This chain connects TRBV30 to TRBJ1-1; D is uncertain. This CDR3 is 12 amino acids long. Trimming took 5 bases from V and 1 from J, leaving 8 bases between them. Germline CDR1 GTSNPN, CDR2 SVGIG (reference sequence). The CDR3 here is CAWGRANTEAFF. The CDR3 DNA sequence: TGTGCCTGGGGGCGGGCGAACACTGAAGCTTTCTTT.

This clone was picked up one time. This sequence joins TRBV30 and TRBJ1-2, with TRBD1 as a possible D gene (5 bases). CDR3 length: 14 amino acids. Germline V gives CDR1 GTSNPN, CDR2 SVGIG (reference sequence). Trimming left V 1 base short and J 4 bases short, with 13 bases between. Here the CDR3 reads CAWSGQGLGYGYTF. For the CDR3, the DNA is TGTGCCTGGAGTGGTCAGGGATTGGGCTATGGCTACACCTTC.

This chain joins TRBV6-1 and TRBJ2-2; D uncertain. V was cut by 7 bases and J by 1 base, with 10 bases left in between. The CDR3 sequence is 14 residues long. Germline V gene data show CDR1 as MNHNS and CDR2 as SASEGT. The CDR3 nucleotides read TGTGCCAGCACTGACGCAGTGAACACCGGGGAGCTGTTTTTT. This gives the protein CASTDAVNTGELFF.

The V call is TRBV14, the J call TRBJ1-1, with 8 nucleotides matching TRBD1. CDR1 SGHDN and CDR2 FVKESK come from the germline V gene. The CDR3 contains 15 residues. The ends lost 1 base at V and 1 base at J; junction bases unmatched: 2. Here the CDR3 DNA reads TGTGCCAGCAGCCAAGCGACAGGGGCGAACACTGAAGCTTTCTTT. This translates into CASSQATGANTEAFF.

The chain has TRBV19 and TRBJ2-1; 13 positions agree with TRBD2. V lost 9 bases and J lost 9; bases outside the gene matches: 8. The CDR3 is 14 amino acids. The germline gives CDR1 LNHDA, CDR2 SQIVND (reference sequence). As DNA, the CDR3 is TGTGCCAGCAAAACTAGCGGGGGGGTCCGTGAGCAGTTCTTC. Its translation is CASKTSGGVREQFF.

This clone was seen a handful of times. This chain joins TRBV29-1 and TRBJ1-2; D is ambiguous. Germline CDR1 SQVTM, CDR2 ANQGSEA. CDR3 length: 11 amino acids. The V and J ends lost 0 bases and 10 bases respectively, with 9 bases between them. The CDR3 coding sequence is TGCAGCGTTGAAGATCTGGAGATCTACACCTTC. Translating gives CSVEDLEIYTF.

With regard to this clone: The same CDR3 arises from other DNA sequences in this sample as well. This sequence joins TRBV29-1 and TRBJ1-5, with a possible D match to TRBD1 (6 bases). The CDR3 is 12 amino acids. Trimming shortened V by 4 bases and J by 4 bases, and 8 bases separated the two germline ends. Germline V gene lookup returns CDR1 SQVTM and CDR2 ANQGSEA. The CDR3 region has the DNA TGCAGCGTTGGGACAGAGAATCAGCCCCAGCATTTT. Translation gives CSVGTENQPQHF.

The chain recombines TRBV6-1 with TRBJ1-4; D is possibly TRBD1 (5 bases). This CDR3 is 15 amino acids long. The germline V gene encodes CDR1 MNHNS and CDR2 SASEGT. V was trimmed by 0 bases and J by 7 bases, leaving 12 bases between them. DNA of the CDR3: TGTGCCAGCAGTGAAGCCCAGGGAGTAGGTGAAAAACTGTTTTTT. Residues: CASSEAQGVGEKLFF.

The gene calls are TRBV5-1 and TRBJ2-7, with TRBD1 identical over 8 bases. The germline V gene has CDR1 SGHRS and CDR2 YFSETQ. CDR3 length: 12 residues. V dropped 4 bases and J dropped 9; count of bases not matched to a gene: 6. Here the CDR3 reads CASSRDRTTQYF. CDR3 nucleotides: TGCGCCAGCAGCCGGGACAGGACAACGCAGTACTTC.

A few counts support this clone. The genes are TRBV7-9 and TRBJ1-1; D remains unclear. CDR3 length equals 15 residues. CDR1 and CDR2 (germline): SEHNR, FQNEAQ (reference sequence). V lost 3 bases to trimming and J lost 3 bases, with 14 bases between them. The CDR3 DNA sequence: TGTGCCAGCAGCTTTATAGTCGTGTCGGACACTGAAGCTTTCTTT. Its translation: CASSFIVVSDTEAFF. The whole variable domain, remainder taken from reference TRBV7-9 and TRBJ1-1, is DTGVSQNPRHKITKRGQNVTFRCDPISEHNRLYWYRQTLGQGPEFLTYFQNEAQLEKSRLLSDRFSAERPKGSFSTLEIQRTEQGDSAMYLCASSFIVVSDTEAFFGQGTRLTVV.

The chain is built from TRBV10-3 and TRBJ1-2, with a tentative D call TRBD1 (5 bases). V dropped 10 bases and J dropped 4 bases, with 19 bases sitting between them. The CDR3 sequence is 14 residues long. The germline V gene encodes CDR1 ENHRY and CDR2 SYGVKD. CDR3 region: CATRPATDPYGYTF. CDR3 nucleotide sequence: TGTGCCACCCGACCTGCGACAGACCCCTATGGCTACACCTTC.

V and J are TRBV6-6 and TRBJ2-1; 7 bases fit TRBD2. The CDR3 consists of 15 residues. CDR1 is MNHNY and CDR2 is SVGAGI in the germline V gene (reference sequence). V was pared by 4 bases and J by 2 bases, with 5 bases of the junction left unmatched. As DNA, the CDR3 is TGTGCCAGCAGTTCAGCGGGGACGGCCTACAATGAGCAGTTCTTC. This encodes CASSSAGTAYNEQFF.

The rearrangement uses TRBV11-2 and TRBJ2-3, with a weak D call TRBD2 (5 bases). Germline CDR1 reads SGHAT; CDR2 reads FQNNGV. The V gene lost 5 bases and the J gene lost 0 bases, with 9 bases spanning the gap. The CDR3 spans 14 residues. This chain's CDR3 is CASSPGLSTDTQYF. CDR3 nucleotides: TGTGCCAGCAGCCCCGGACTGAGCACAGATACGCAGTATTTT.

V and J are TRBV30 and TRBJ2-7, with a possible D match to TRBD1 (5 bases). This CDR3 is 11 amino acids long. CDR1 and CDR2 from the germline V gene are GTSNPN and SVGIG (reference sequence). V was pared by 4 bases and J by 5 bases, with 9 bases between. CDR3 nucleotide sequence: TGTGCCTGGAACCAGGGCCACGAGCAGTACTTC. Translated: CAWNQGHEQYF.